A selection of T cell receptor beta chains follows, all from one sample in a study of T cell changes during pregnancy in multiple sclerosis. TCRdb's copy holds only in-frame clones and misses some; the assay was immunoSEQ multiplex PCR. The sample has approximately 45,000 clones, 80% to 90% seen once; the top ten hold approximately 0.64%. The source material was CD4+ T cells from peripheral blood mononuclear cells, sampled before pregnancy. These receptors all come from a female donor with multiple sclerosis, enrolled in a pregnancy study. The CDR3 runs from the conserved cysteine through the conserved F or W. D genes are given only for firm matches. Clone size is shown for a subset of rows, as once, few, many or a class of expanded clone.

CDR3nt	CDR3aa	v_gene	j_gene	d_gene	abundance
TGTGCCTGCCGACTAGCGGGAGGCACAGATACGCAGTATTTT	CACRLAGGTDTQYF	TRBV2	TRBJ2-3	TRBD2	-
TGCGCCAGCAGCCAAGCTTGGGGGGGCGGGACGGAGACCCAGTACTTC	CASSQAWGGGTETQYF	TRBV4-3	TRBJ2-5	-	-
TGCGCCAGCAGCGCCGCTAGCGGGAGTTACGATACGCAGTATTTT	CASSAASGSYDTQYF	TRBV5-1	TRBJ2-3	TRBD2	-
TGTGCCTGGAGCCCCTTGTCCTACGAGCAGTACTTC	CAWSPLSYEQYF	TRBV30	TRBJ2-7	-	-
TGTGCCAGCAGTGAATATTGGGGTGGGGTGCCGGGGAAAAACATTCAGTACTTC	CASSEYWGGVPGKNIQYF	TRBV6-1	TRBJ2-4	-	-
TGTGCCAGTAGTATGGCAGGAGGGTCGATGAACACTGAAGCTTTCTTT	CASSMAGGSMNTEAFF	TRBV19	TRBJ1-1	-	-
TGTGCCTGGAGTAGACAGGCGAGGATTGAAGCTTTCTTT	CAWSRQARIEAFF	TRBV30	TRBJ1-1	-	few
TGTGCCAGCAGTTATAATGGGGGGAGGGTTACTGAAGCTTTCTTT	CASSYNGGRVTEAFF	TRBV27	TRBJ1-1	-	-
TGCGCCAGCAGCGCTAATCCGGGCACAGATACGCAGTATTTT	CASSANPGTDTQYF	TRBV5-1	TRBJ2-3	-	-
TGTGCCACACGGTCCGACCCCGGAGGGACCCAGTACTTC	CATRSDPGGTQYF	TRBV19	TRBJ2-5	-	-
TGTGCCAGCAGCTTCAGGGGGCGAGATGGCTACACCTTC	CASSFRGRDGYTF	TRBV5-8	TRBJ1-2	TRBD1	-
TGTGCCAGCAGCAATCCAGGGACCTACGAGCAGTACTTC	CASSNPGTYEQYF	TRBV21-1	TRBJ2-7	-	-
TGTGCCAGCAGTTACGAACGGGAGTATGGCTACACCTTC	CASSYEREYGYTF	TRBV6-5	TRBJ1-2	-	-
TGTGCCAGCGAGGGGGGGCCCGGTGGTGCGCAGTATTTT	CASEGGPGGAQYF	TRBV9	TRBJ2-3	-	-
TGCGCCAGCAGCTTATCCGGGATGGGACAAGAGACCCAGTACTTC	CASSLSGMGQETQYF	TRBV5-1	TRBJ2-5	-	-
TGCGCCAGCAGCGCCGACAACTCCTACGAGCAGTACTTC	CASSADNSYEQYF	TRBV5-1	TRBJ2-7	-	few
TGCGCCAGCAGTGCGAGCGGGGAACCGTACAATGAGCAGTTCTTC	CASSASGEPYNEQFF	TRBV10-1	TRBJ2-1	TRBD2	-
TGCGCCAGCAGCTTGGCGTGGACTAGCGGGAAGCAAGAGACCCAGTACTTC	CASSLAWTSGKQETQYF	TRBV5-1	TRBJ2-5	TRBD2	few
TGTGCCAGCGGGGGGGACAGGGAGGCGGGCTACACCTTC	CASGGDREAGYTF	TRBV9	TRBJ1-2	TRBD1	-
TGTGCCAGCATTCAAGGTAAAGACAGGGGGGCTTATGGCTACACCTTC	CASIQGKDRGAYGYTF	TRBV9	TRBJ1-2	TRBD1	-
TGTGCCAGCAGTACAGCAGGGGTGGATGGCACTGAAGCTTTCTTT	CASSTAGVDGTEAFF	TRBV6-6	TRBJ1-1	-	-
TGCGCCAGCAGCCAAGATCCCGGGTACGCGCAGTACTTC	CASSQDPGYAQYF	TRBV4-3	TRBJ2-7	-	-
TGTGCCAGCAGTGAAGCTGGGGACAGGGGCGACGAGCAGTACTTC	CASSEAGDRGDEQYF	TRBV6-1	TRBJ2-7	TRBD1	-
TGCGCCAGCAGCCAAGATACAGGGCGGAACACCGGGGAGCTGTTTTTT	CASSQDTGRNTGELFF	TRBV4-3	TRBJ2-2	-	-
TGTGCCAGCAGCGTGAACAGCTTCTCCTACAATGAGCAGTTCTTC	CASSVNSFSYNEQFF	TRBV9	TRBJ2-1	-	-
TGTGCCAGCACCGTTAGTGGAGGGTCAGAGACCCAGTACTTC	CASTVSGGSETQYF	TRBV7-9	TRBJ2-5	-	-
TGTGCCAGCAGCCTATACCAAACCTATAGCAATCAGCCCCAGCATTTT	CASSLYQTYSNQPQHF	TRBV7-2	TRBJ1-5	-	-
TGCAGCGTCCGGGACATCACCCATTCCGAGCAGTACTTC	CSVRDITHSEQYF	TRBV29-1	TRBJ2-7	-	few
TGTGCCAGCATGGGGGCGGTGAACACTGAAGCTTTCTTT	CASMGAVNTEAFF	TRBV5-5	TRBJ1-1	-	few
TGTGCCAGCAGCGAACTACACACCATATATTTT	CASSELHTIYF	TRBV28	TRBJ1-3	-	-
TGCGCCAGCGTCCGGACAGCAAATCAGCCCCAGCATTTT	CASVRTANQPQHF	TRBV10-2	TRBJ1-5	-	-
TGTGCCAGCAGTTTCGGACAGGGTAGCTCTGAAGCTTTCTTT	CASSFGQGSSEAFF	TRBV6-5	TRBJ1-1	TRBD1	-
TGTGCCAGCAGCCCGGGACAGGGATCTGGGGCCAACGTCCTGACTTTC	CASSPGQGSGANVLTF	TRBV7-9	TRBJ2-6	TRBD1	-
TGTGCCAGCAGCTTAGTAAGGGGGATTCAGCAGTTCTTC	CASSLVRGIQQFF	TRBV11-2	TRBJ2-1	-	once
TGTGCCAGCAGTTTGCCTACAGGGGACGAGCAGTACTTC	CASSLPTGDEQYF	TRBV28	TRBJ2-7	TRBD1	-
TGTGCCAGCAGCTTAGGGGAGGTAGGATACGAGCAGTACTTC	CASSLGEVGYEQYF	TRBV7-8	TRBJ2-7	-	-
TGTGCCAGTGGGACTGAAGAGACCCAGTACTTC	CASGTEETQYF	TRBV2	TRBJ2-5	-	few
TGTGCCATCAGTGATGGTCGAGCGGGGTCCAATGAGCAGTTCTTC	CAISDGRAGSNEQFF	TRBV10-3	TRBJ2-1	TRBD2	-
TGTGCCAGCAGGACAGGGCCTGAAGCTTTCTTT	CASRTGPEAFF	TRBV2	TRBJ1-1	TRBD1	-
TGTGCCAGCAGTTTCGATCTATCCTACGAGCAGTACTTC	CASSFDLSYEQYF	TRBV27	TRBJ2-7	-	-